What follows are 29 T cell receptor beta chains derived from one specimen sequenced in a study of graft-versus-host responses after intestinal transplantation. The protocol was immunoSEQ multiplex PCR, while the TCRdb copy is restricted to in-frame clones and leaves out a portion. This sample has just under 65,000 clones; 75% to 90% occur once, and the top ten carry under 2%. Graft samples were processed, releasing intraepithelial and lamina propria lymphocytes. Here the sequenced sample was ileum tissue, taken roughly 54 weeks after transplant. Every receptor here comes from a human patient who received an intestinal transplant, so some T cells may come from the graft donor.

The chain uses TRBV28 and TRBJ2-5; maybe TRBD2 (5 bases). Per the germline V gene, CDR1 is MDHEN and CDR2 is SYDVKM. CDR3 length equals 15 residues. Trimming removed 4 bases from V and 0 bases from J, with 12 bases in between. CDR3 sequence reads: CASSSSGKNQETQYF. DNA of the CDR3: TGTGCCAGCAGTTCCAGCGGAAAGAACCAAGAGACCCAGTACTTC. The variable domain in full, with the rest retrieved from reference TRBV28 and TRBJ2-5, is DVKVTQSSRYLVKRTGEKVFLECVQDMDHENMFWYRQDPGLGLRLIYFSYDVKMKEKGDIPEGYSVSREKKERFSLILESASTNQTSMYLCASSSSGKNQETQYFGPGTRLLVL.

CDR3 residues: CASSFGQYGYTF. In DNA, the CDR3 is TGTGCCAGCAGTTTCGGACAGTATGGCTACACCTTC. The chain has TRBV6-5 and TRBJ1-2; TRBD1 is a possible D gene (6 bases). V was pared by 4 bases and J by 5 bases, with 8 bases between. The CDR3 has 12 residues. Germline V gene lookup returns CDR1 MNHEY and CDR2 SVGAGI.

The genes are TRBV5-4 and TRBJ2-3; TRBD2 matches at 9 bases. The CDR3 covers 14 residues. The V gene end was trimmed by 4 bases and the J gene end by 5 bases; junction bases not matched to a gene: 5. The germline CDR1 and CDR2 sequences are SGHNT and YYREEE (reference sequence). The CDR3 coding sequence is TGTGCCAGCAGCCGGACTAGCGTAGGAGATACGCAGTATTTT. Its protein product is CASSRTSVGDTQYF.

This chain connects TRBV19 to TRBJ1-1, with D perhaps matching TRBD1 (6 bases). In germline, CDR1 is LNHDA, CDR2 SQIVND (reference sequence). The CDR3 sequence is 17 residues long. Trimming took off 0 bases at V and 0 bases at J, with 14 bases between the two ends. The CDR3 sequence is CASSIDRRTAMNTEAFF. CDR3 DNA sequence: TGTGCCAGTAGTATAGATCGGAGGACAGCCATGAACACTGAAGCTTTCTTT. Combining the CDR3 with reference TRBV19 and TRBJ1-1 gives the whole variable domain DGGITQSPKYLFRKEGQNVTLSCEQNLNHDAMYWYRQDPGQGLRLIYYSQIVNDFQKGDIAEGYSVSREKKESFPLTVTSAQKNPTAFYLCASSIDRRTAMNTEAFFGQGTRLTVV.

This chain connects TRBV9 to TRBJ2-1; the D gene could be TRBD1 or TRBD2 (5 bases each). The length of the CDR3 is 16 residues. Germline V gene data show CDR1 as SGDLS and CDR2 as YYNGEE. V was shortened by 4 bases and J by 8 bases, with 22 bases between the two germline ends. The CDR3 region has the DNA TGTGCCAGCAGCCCTAGCCAGGGCTTACCTGCTGATGAGCAGTTCTTC. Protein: CASSPSQGLPADEQFF. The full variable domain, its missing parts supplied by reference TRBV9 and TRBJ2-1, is DSGVTQTPKHLITATGQRVTLRCSPRSGDLSVYWYQQSLDQGLQFLIQYYNGEERAKGNILERFSAQQFPDLHSELNLSSLELGDSALYFCASSPSQGLPADEQFFGPGTRLTVL.

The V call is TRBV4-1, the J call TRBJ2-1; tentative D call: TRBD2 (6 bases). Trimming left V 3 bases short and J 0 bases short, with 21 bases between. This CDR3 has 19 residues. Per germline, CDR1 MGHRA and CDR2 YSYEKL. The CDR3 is CASSQGEARIKSSYNEQFF. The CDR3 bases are TGCGCCAGCAGCCAGGGGGAGGCCCGGATTAAGAGCTCCTACAATGAGCAGTTCTTC.

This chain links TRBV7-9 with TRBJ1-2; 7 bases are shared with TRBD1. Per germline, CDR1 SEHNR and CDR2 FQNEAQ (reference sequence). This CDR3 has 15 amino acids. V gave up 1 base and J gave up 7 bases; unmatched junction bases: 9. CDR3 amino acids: CASSLDGVQGSGYTF. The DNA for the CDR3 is TGTGCCAGCAGCTTAGATGGGGTACAGGGGAGTGGCTACACCTTC.

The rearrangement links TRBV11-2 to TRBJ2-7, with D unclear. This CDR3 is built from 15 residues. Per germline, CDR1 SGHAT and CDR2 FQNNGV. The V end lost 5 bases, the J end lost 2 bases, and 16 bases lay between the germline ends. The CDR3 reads CASSPLMGSTYEQYF. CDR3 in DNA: TGTGCCAGCAGCCCACTAATGGGTTCCACCTACGAGCAGTACTTC. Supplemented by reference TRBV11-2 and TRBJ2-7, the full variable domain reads EAGVAQSPRYKIIEKRQSVAFWCNPISGHATLYWYQQILGQGPKLLIQFQNNGVVDDSQLPKDRFSAERLKGVDSTLKIQPAKLEDSAVYLCASSPLMGSTYEQYFGPGTRLTVT.

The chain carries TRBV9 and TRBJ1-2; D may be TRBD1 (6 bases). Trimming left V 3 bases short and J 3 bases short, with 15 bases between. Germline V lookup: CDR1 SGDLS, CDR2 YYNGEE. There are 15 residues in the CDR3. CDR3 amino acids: CASSADQGYYYGYTF. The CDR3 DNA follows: TGTGCCAGCAGCGCCGATCAGGGGTACTACTATGGCTACACCTTC.

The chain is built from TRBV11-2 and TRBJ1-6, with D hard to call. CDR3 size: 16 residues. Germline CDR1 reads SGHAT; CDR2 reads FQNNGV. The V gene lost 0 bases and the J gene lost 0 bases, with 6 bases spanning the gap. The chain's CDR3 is CASSLEGSSYNSPLHF. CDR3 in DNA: TGTGCCAGCAGCTTAGAAGGGAGCTCCTATAATTCACCCCTCCACTTT.

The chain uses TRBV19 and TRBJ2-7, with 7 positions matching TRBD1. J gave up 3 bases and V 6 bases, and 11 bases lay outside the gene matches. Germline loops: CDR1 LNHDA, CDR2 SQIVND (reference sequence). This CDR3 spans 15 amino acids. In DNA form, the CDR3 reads TGTGCCAGTAGCATGGGGGACAGCTTCTTCTACGAGCAGTACTTC. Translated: CASSMGDSFFYEQYF.

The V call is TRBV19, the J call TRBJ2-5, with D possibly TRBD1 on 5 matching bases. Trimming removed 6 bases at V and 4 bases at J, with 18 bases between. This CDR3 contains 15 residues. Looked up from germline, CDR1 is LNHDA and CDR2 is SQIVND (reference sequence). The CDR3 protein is CASSARPMGRETQYF. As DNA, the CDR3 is TGTGCCAGTAGCGCCCGCCCAATGGGGCGAGAGACCCAGTACTTC.

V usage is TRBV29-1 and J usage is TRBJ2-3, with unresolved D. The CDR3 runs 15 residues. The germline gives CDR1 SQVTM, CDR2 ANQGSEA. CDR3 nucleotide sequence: TGCACCGCATCGTCGACGGAGTTGTACACAGATACGCAGTATTTT. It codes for CTASSTELYTDTQYF.

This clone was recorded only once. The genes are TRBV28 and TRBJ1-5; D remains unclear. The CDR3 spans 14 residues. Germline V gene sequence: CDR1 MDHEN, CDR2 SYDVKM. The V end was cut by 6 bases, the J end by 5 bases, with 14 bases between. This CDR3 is CASSFPRPDQPQHF. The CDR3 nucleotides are TGTGCCAGCAGCTTCCCGCGGCCTGATCAGCCCCAGCATTTT. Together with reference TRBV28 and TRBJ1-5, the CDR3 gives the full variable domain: DVKVTQSSRYLVKRTGEKVFLECVQDMDHENMFWYRQDPGLGLRLIYFSYDVKMKEKGDIPEGYSVSREKKERFSLILESASTNQTSMYLCASSFPRPDQPQHFGDGTRLSIL.

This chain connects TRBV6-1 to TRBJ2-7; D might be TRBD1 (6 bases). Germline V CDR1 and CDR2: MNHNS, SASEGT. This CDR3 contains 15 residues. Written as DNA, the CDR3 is TGTGGAGAGGACAGTGACATTTGGGTCCTTTACGAGCAGTACTTC. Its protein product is CGEDSDIWVLYEQYF.

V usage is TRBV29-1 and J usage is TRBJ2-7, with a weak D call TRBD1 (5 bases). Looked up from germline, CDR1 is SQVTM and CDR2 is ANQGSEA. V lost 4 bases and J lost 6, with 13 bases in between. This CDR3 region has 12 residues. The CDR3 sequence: CSVVGPRSEQYF. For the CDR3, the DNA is TGCAGCGTTGTGGGGCCTCGGAGCGAGCAGTACTTC.

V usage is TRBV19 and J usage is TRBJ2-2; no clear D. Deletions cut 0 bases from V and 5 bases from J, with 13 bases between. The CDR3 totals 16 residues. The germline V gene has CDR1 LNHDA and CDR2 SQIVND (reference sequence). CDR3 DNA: TGTGCCAGTAGTATAGAGGGAAGTGGCCGGACCGGGGAGCTGTTTTTT. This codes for CASSIEGSGRTGELFF.

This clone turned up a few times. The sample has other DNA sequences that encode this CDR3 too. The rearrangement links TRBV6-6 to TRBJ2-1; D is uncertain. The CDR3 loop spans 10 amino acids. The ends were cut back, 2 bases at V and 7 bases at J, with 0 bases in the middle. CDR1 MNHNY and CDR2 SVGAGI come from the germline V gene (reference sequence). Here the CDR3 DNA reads TGTGCCAGCAGTTACAATGAGCAGTTCTTC. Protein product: CASSYNEQFF.

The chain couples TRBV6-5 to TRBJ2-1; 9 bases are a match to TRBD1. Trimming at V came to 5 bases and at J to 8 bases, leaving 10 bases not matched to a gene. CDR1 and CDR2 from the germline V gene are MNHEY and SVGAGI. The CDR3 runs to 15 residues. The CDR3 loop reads CASSAPGTGLDEQFF. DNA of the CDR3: TGTGCCAGCAGTGCACCTGGGACAGGGCTGGATGAGCAGTTCTTC.

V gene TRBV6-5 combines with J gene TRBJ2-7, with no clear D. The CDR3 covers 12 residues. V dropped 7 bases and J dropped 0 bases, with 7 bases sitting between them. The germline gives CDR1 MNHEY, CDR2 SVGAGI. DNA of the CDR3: TGTGCCAGCACCTCCCACTCCTACGAGCAGTACTTC. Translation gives CASTSHSYEQYF.

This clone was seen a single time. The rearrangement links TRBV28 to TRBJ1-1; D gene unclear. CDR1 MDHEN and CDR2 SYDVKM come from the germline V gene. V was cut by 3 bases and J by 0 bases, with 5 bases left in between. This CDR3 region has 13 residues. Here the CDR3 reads CASSFSMNTEAFF. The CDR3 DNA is TGTGCCAGCAGTTTTTCAATGAACACTGAAGCTTTCTTT.

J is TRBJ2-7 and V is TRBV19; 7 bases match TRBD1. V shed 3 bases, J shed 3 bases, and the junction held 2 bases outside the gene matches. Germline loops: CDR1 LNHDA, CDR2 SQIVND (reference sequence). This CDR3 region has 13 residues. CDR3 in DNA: TGTGCCAGTAGTATCCAGGGGGACTACGAGCAGTACTTC. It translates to CASSIQGDYEQYF. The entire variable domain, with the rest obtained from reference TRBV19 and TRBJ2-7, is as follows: DGGITQSPKYLFRKEGQNVTLSCEQNLNHDAMYWYRQDPGQGLRLIYYSQIVNDFQKGDIAEGYSVSREKKESFPLTVTSAQKNPTAFYLCASSIQGDYEQYFGPGTRLTVT.

CDR3 sequence (DNA): TGCGCCAGCAGCCCCCAGGGGACCATGAACACTGAAGCTTTCTTT. Translation: CASSPQGTMNTEAFF. The gene calls are TRBV5-1 and TRBJ1-1; a possible D gene is TRBD1 (6 bases). V shed 4 bases and J shed 0 bases, with 13 bases lying between them. This CDR3 is built from 15 residues. CDR1 is SGHRS, CDR2 YFSETQ, per germline. Combining the CDR3 with reference TRBV5-1 and TRBJ1-1 gives the whole variable domain KAGVTQTPRYLIKTRGQQVTLSCSPISGHRSVSWYQQTPGQGLQFLFEYFSETQRNKGNFPGRFSGRQFSNSRSEMNVSTLELGDSALYLCASSPQGTMNTEAFFGQGTRLTVV.

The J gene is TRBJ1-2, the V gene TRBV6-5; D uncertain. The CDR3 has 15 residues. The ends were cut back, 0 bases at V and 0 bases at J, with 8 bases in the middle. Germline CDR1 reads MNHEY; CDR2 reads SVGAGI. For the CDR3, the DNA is TGTGCCAGCAGTTACTCAGGGTATCCTAACTATGGCTACACCTTC. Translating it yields CASSYSGYPNYGYTF.

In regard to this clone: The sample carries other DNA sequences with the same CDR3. In nucleotides, the CDR3 is TGTGCCAGCAGTTACAACTCTGGAAACACCATATATTTT. Protein: CASSYNSGNTIYF. V gene TRBV6-5 combines with J gene TRBJ1-3; D gene uncertain. The V gene's germline CDR1 is MNHEY and CDR2 SVGAGI. V was pared by 2 bases and J by 0 bases, with 2 bases between. The CDR3 has 13 amino acids.

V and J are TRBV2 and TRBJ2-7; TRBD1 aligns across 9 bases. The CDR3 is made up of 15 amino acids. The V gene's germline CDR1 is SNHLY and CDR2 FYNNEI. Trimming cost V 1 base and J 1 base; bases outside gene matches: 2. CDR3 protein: CASSEGGTGSYEQYF. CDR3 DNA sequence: TGTGCCAGCAGTGAAGGTGGGACAGGGTCCTACGAGCAGTACTTC.

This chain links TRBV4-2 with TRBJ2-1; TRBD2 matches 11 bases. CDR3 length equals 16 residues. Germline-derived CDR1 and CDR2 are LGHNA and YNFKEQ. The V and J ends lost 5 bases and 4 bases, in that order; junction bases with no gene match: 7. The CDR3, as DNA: TGTGCCAGCAGCTTTCCCTCTAGCGGGGGGTACAATGAGCAGTTCTTC. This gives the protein CASSFPSSGGYNEQFF.

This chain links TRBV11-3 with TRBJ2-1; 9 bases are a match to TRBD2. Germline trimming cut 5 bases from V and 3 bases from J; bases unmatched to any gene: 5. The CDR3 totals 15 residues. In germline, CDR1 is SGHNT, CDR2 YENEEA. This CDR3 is CASSPTAGGYNEQFF. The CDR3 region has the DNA TGTGCCAGCAGCCCCACAGCGGGAGGCTACAATGAGCAGTTCTTC.

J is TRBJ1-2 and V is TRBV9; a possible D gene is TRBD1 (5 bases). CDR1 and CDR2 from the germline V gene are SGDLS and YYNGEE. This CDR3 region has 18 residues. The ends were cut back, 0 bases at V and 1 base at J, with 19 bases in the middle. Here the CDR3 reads CASSVEEDMGPFNYGYTF. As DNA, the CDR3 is TGTGCCAGCAGCGTAGAAGAGGATATGGGGCCTTTTAACTATGGCTACACCTTC.